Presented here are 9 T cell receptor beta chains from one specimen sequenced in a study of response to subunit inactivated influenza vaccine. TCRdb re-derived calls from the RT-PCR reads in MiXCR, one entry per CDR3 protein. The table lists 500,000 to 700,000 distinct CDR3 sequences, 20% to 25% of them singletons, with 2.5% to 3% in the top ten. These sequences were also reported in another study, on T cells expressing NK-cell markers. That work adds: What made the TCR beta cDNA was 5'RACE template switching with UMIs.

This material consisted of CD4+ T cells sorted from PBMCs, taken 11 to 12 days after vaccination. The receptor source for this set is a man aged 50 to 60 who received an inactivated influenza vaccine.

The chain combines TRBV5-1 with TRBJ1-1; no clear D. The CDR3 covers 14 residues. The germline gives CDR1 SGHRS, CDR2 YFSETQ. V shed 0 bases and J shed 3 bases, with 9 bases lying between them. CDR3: CASSLGHSDTEAFF. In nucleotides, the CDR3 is TGCGCCAGCAGCTTGGGACACTCGGACACTGAAGCTTTCTTT.

The CDR3 spells CASSHTDTEAFF. DNA for the CDR3: TGTGCCAGCAGTCACACAGACACTGAAGCTTTCTTT. The rearrangement uses TRBV6-6 and TRBJ1-1; no reliable D call. Germline V gives CDR1 MNHNY, CDR2 SVGAGI (reference sequence). This CDR3 comprises 12 residues. Trimming stripped 5 bases from V and 3 bases from J, with 7 bases between.

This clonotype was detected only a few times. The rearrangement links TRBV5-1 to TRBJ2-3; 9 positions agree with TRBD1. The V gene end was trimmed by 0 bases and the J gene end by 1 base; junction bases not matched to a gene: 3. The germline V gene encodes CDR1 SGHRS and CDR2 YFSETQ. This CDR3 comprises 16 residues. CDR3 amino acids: CASSLGGQGRTDTQYF. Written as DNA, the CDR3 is TGCGCCAGCAGCTTGGGGGGACAGGGCCGCACAGATACGCAGTATTTT.

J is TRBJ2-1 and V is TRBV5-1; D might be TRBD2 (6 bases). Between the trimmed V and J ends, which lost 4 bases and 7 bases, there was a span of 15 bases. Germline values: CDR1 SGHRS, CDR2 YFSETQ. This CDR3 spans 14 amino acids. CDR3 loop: CASSVSSVINEQFF. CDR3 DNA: TGCGCCAGCAGCGTTTCTAGCGTAATAAATGAGCAGTTCTTC.

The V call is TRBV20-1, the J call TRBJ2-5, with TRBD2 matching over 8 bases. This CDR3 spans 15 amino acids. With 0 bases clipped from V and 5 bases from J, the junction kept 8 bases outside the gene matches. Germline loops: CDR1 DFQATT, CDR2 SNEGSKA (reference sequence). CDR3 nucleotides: TGCAGTGCTAGAGAGGTGGCGGGGGGTTCCGAGACCCAGTACTTC. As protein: CSAREVAGGSETQYF.

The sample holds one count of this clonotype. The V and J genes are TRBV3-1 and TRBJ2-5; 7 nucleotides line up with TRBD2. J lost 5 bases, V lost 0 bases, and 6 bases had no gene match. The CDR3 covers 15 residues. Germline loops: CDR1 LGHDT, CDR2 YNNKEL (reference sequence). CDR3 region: CASSQDKPSGETQYF. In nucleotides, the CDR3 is TGTGCCAGCAGCCAAGATAAGCCTAGCGGCGAGACCCAGTACTTC.

The CDR3: CASSPVNQPQHF. Here the CDR3 DNA reads TGTGCCAGCAGCCCCGTCAATCAGCCCCAGCATTTT. J is TRBJ1-5 and V is TRBV12-3 or TRBV12-4, with no clear D. The CDR3 extends over 12 amino acids. Trimming pared 6 bases from V and 3 bases from J, leaving 6 bases between.

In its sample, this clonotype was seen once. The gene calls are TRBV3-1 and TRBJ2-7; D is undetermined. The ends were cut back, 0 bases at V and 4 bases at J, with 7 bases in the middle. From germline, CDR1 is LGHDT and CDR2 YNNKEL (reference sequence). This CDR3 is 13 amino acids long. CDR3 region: CASSQDHLYEQYF. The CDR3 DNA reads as TGTGCCAGCAGCCAAGATCACTTATACGAGCAGTACTTC.

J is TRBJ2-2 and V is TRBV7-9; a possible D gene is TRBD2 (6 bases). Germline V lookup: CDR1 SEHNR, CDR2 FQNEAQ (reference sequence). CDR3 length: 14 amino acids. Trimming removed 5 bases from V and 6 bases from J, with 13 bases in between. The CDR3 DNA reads TGTGCCAGCAGCCACCTGGGCGGGGCCGGGGAGCTGTTTTTT. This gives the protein CASSHLGGAGELFF.